A selection of T cell receptor beta chains follows, all from one sample in a study of shared clonotypes between healthy human individuals. Assay: immunoSEQ multiplex PCR; the TCRdb copy retains only in-frame clones and omits some. This sample has roughly 640,000 clones; less than 98% occur once, and the top ten carry around 0.06%. Sample: naive CD4+ T cells sorted from blood. Receptor source: a woman aged 30 to 39 in good health. The CDR3 runs from the conserved cysteine through the conserved F or W. A D gene is named only where the DNA matches it firmly. Clone size appears in some rows only: once, few, many, or a class for an expanded clone.

D gene: TRBD1; V gene: TRBV28; clone size: NA; J gene: TRBJ1-1; CDR3 DNA: TGTGCCAGCAGTCCCCCGAGGATTGTACGGGACAGAAACACTGAAGCTTTCTTT; CDR3 protein: CASSPPRIVRDRNTEAFF
D gene: TRBD1; V gene: TRBV27; clone size: NA; J gene: TRBJ2-7; CDR3 DNA: TGTGCCAGCAGATCTGACAGGGGGCTTCCCTACGAGCAGTACTTC; CDR3 protein: CASRSDRGLPYEQYF
D gene: NA; V gene: TRBV10-3; clone size: NA; J gene: TRBJ2-7; CDR3 DNA: TGTGCCATCAGGGGATCCTACGAGCAGTACTTC; CDR3 protein: CAIRGSYEQYF
D gene: TRBD1; V gene: TRBV19; clone size: NA; J gene: TRBJ1-2; CDR3 DNA: TGTGCCAGTAGTATAAAGTCAGGGGGAATCTATGGCTACACCTTC; CDR3 protein: CASSIKSGGIYGYTF
D gene: NA; V gene: TRBV7-8; clone size: NA; J gene: TRBJ2-7; CDR3 DNA: TGTGCCAGCGCGCTCACCCGAGGCCCGGGCGAGCAGTACTTC; CDR3 protein: CASALTRGPGEQYF
D gene: NA; V gene: TRBV19; clone size: NA; J gene: TRBJ2-3; CDR3 DNA: TGTGCCAGCTCCTCGGGTGATACGCAGTATTTT; CDR3 protein: CASSSGDTQYF
D gene: NA; V gene: TRBV7-2; clone size: NA; J gene: TRBJ1-5; CDR3 DNA: TGTGCCAGCAGCTTGACAGGATATCGCCGTCAGCCCCAGCATTTT; CDR3 protein: CASSLTGYRRQPQHF
D gene: TRBD1; V gene: TRBV2; clone size: NA; J gene: TRBJ1-5; CDR3 DNA: TGTGCCAGCAGTACAACAGGGGGTTTTCAGCCCCAGCATTTT; CDR3 protein: CASSTTGGFQPQHF
D gene: NA; V gene: TRBV11-2; clone size: NA; J gene: TRBJ2-5; CDR3 DNA: TGTGCCAGCAGTTCATTTGGACCGGCGACAGAGACCCAGTACTTC; CDR3 protein: CASSSFGPATETQYF
D gene: NA; V gene: TRBV5-4; clone size: NA; J gene: TRBJ2-3; CDR3 DNA: TGTGCCAGCAGCTTTAGGTGGGGGCAAACAGATACGCAGTATTTT; CDR3 protein: CASSFRWGQTDTQYF
D gene: TRBD2; V gene: TRBV29-1; clone size: NA; J gene: TRBJ2-3; CDR3 DNA: TGCAGCGTCACTAGCGGGAGTCACACTTCAGATACGCAGTATTTT; CDR3 protein: CSVTSGSHTSDTQYF
D gene: NA; V gene: TRBV5-1; clone size: NA; J gene: TRBJ2-5; CDR3 DNA: TGCGCCAGCAGCCAGACTCCCGGAGGGGAGACCCAGTACTTC; CDR3 protein: CASSQTPGGETQYF
D gene: TRBD2; V gene: TRBV7-2; clone size: once; J gene: TRBJ2-7; CDR3 DNA: TGTGCCAGCAGCCAGACTAGCGGGAGGCGCAATCTCGGCTACGAGCAGTACTTC; CDR3 protein: CASSQTSGRRNLGYEQYF
D gene: TRBD2; V gene: TRBV19; clone size: NA; J gene: TRBJ2-1; CDR3 DNA: TGTGCCAGTTCCGATAGCGGGACTAACAATGAGCAGTTCTTC; CDR3 protein: CASSDSGTNNEQFF
D gene: NA; V gene: TRBV11-2; clone size: NA; J gene: TRBJ2-3; CDR3 DNA: TGTGCCAGCAGCTCCTCGCTCCTAGCGCCTTCACCCTCCACAGATACGCAGTATTTT; CDR3 protein: CASSSSLLAPSPSTDTQYF
D gene: NA; V gene: TRBV7-6; clone size: NA; J gene: TRBJ1-1; CDR3 DNA: TGTGCCAGCAGCTCCAGGATACACAACACTGAAGCTTTCTTT; CDR3 protein: CASSSRIHNTEAFF
D gene: NA; V gene: TRBV7-9; clone size: NA; J gene: TRBJ2-1; CDR3 DNA: TGTGCCAGCAGCTTCTTAGGAAGTGGGGGATACAATGAGCAGTTCTTC; CDR3 protein: CASSFLGSGGYNEQFF
D gene: NA; V gene: TRBV28; clone size: once; J gene: TRBJ1-5; CDR3 DNA: TGTGCCAGCAGTGATTCCGGGACACCCAAGAATCAGCCCCAGCATTTT; CDR3 protein: CASSDSGTPKNQPQHF
D gene: NA; V gene: TRBV5-1; clone size: NA; J gene: TRBJ2-5; CDR3 DNA: TGCGCCAGCATATCCGCGGGCCGGGAGACCCAGTACTTC; CDR3 protein: CASISAGRETQYF
D gene: NA; V gene: TRBV5-5; clone size: NA; J gene: TRBJ2-5; CDR3 DNA: TGTGCCAGCAGCGCTAGCGTAGAAGAGACCCAGTACTTC; CDR3 protein: CASSASVEETQYF
D gene: NA; V gene: TRBV10-3; clone size: NA; J gene: TRBJ2-3; CDR3 DNA: TGTGCCATCAGTGGCTACCAGAGCACAGATACGCAGTATTTT; CDR3 protein: CAISGYQSTDTQYF
D gene: NA; V gene: TRBV4-2; clone size: NA; J gene: TRBJ1-1; CDR3 DNA: TGTGCCAGCAGCCAAGATTTTCCGGGACAGAACACTGAAGCTTTCTTT; CDR3 protein: CASSQDFPGQNTEAFF
D gene: NA; V gene: TRBV7-3; clone size: NA; J gene: TRBJ2-5; CDR3 DNA: TGTGCCAGCAGCTTAACTGGGGTCCCCCAGTACTTC; CDR3 protein: CASSLTGVPQYF
D gene: TRBD1; V gene: TRBV6-5; clone size: NA; J gene: TRBJ2-7; CDR3 DNA: TGTGCCAGCAGTTACTCGACAGGGTACCTGACCTACGAGCAGTACTTC; CDR3 protein: CASSYSTGYLTYEQYF
D gene: NA; V gene: TRBV28; clone size: NA; J gene: TRBJ2-3; CDR3 DNA: TGTGCCAGCAGTTCCGGCGGTAGCGCAGATACGCAGTATTTT; CDR3 protein: CASSSGGSADTQYF